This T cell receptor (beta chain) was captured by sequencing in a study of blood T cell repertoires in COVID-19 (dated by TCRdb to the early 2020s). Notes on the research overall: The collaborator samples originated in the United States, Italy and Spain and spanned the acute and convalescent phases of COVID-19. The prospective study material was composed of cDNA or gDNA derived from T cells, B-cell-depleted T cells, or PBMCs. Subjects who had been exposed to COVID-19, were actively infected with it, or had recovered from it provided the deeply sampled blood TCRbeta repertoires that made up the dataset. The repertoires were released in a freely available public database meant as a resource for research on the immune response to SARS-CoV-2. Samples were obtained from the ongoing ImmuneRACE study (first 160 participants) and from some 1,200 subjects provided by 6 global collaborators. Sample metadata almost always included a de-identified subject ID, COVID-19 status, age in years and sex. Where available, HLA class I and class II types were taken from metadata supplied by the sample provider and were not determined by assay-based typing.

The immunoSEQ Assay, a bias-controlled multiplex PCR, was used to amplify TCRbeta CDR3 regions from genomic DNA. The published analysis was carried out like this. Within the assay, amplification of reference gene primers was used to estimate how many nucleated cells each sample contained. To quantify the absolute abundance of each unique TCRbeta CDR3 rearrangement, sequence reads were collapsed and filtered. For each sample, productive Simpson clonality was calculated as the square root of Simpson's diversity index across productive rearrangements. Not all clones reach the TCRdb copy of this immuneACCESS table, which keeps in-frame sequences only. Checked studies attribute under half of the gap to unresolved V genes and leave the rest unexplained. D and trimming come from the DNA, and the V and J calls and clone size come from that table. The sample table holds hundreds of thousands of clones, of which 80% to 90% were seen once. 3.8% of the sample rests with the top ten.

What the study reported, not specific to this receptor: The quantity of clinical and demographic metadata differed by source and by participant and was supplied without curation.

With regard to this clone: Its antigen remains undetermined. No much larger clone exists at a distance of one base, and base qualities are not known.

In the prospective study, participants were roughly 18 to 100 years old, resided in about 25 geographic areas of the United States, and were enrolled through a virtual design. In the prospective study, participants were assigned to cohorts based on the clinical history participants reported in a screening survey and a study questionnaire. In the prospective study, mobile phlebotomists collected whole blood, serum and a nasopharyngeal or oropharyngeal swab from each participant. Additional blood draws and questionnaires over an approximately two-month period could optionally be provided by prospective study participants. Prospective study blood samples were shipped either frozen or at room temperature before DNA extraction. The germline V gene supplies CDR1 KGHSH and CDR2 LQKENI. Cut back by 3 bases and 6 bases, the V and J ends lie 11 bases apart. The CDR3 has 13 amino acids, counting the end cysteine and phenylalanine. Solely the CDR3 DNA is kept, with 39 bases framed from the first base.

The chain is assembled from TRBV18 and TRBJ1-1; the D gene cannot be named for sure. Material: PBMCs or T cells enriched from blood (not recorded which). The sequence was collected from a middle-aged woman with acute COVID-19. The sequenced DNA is TGTGCCAGCTCACCTCAGGATTCGGCTGAAGCTTTCTTT. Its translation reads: CASSPQDSAEAFF. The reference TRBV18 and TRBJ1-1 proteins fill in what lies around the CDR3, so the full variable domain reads NAGVMQNPRHLVRRRGQEARLRCSPMKGHSHVYWYRQLPEEGLKFMVYLQKENIIDESGMPKERFSAEFPKEGPSILRIQQVVRGDSAAYFCASSPQDSAEAFFGQGTRLTVV.